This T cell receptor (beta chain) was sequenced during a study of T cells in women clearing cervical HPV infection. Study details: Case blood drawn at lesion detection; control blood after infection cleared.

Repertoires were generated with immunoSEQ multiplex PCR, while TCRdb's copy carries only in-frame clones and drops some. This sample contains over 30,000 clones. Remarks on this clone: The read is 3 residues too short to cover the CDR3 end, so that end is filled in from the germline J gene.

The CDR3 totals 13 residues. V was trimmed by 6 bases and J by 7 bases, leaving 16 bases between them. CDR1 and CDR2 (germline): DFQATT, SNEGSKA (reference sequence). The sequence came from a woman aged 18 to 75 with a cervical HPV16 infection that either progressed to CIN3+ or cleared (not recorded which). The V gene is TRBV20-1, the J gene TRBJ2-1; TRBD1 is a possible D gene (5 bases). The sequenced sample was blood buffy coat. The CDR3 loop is CSAEPGLDNEQFF. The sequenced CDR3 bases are TGCAGTGCCGAGCCAGGGCTAGATAATGAG.